Each of the 8 T cell receptor beta chains below was sequenced from the same sample in a study of circulating and synovial CD4+ cells in juvenile arthritis. Only in-frame clones appear in the TCRdb table, and some are missing; sequencing was by immunoSEQ multiplex PCR. The table lists around 13,000 clones, approximately 83% of them singletons. The source material was CD4+ T cells from synovial fluid. These receptors all come from a human patient with juvenile idiopathic arthritis. Some clones in this sample may be carry-over from other donors' samples.

The J gene is TRBJ2-5, the V gene TRBV4-3, with 7 bases lining up with TRBD2. V lost 1 base, J lost 5 bases, and 13 bases stayed unmatched. Germline CDR1 LGHNA, CDR2 YSLEER. This CDR3 spans 17 amino acids. The CDR3: CASSQGGGLSFMETQYF. The CDR3 bases are TGCGCCAGCAGCCAAGGGGGAGGGCTCAGTTTTATGGAGACCCAGTACTTC.

The V call is TRBV18, the J call TRBJ2-5; 10 nucleotides line up with TRBD1. CDR1 KGHSH and CDR2 LQKENI come from the germline V gene. The CDR3 runs to 15 residues. J lost 5 bases, V lost 4 bases, and 7 bases had no gene match. CDR3 residues: CASSREDRGKETQYF. In nucleotides, the CDR3 is TGTGCCAGCTCACGAGAGGACAGGGGGAAGGAGACCCAGTACTTC. Full variable domain (remainder filled in from reference TRBV18 and TRBJ2-5): NAGVMQNPRHLVRRRGQEARLRCSPMKGHSHVYWYRQLPEEGLKFMVYLQKENIIDESGMPKERFSAEFPKEGPSILRIQQVVRGDSAAYFCASSREDRGKETQYFGPGTRLLVL.

As DNA, the CDR3 is TGTGCCAGCAGTAGTAGCGGGGGCACACAAGAGACCCAGTACTTC. Its translation: CASSSSGGTQETQYF. The chain links TRBV5-4 to TRBJ2-5, with TRBD2 matching over 9 bases. The CDR3 sequence is 15 residues long. Germline V lookup: CDR1 SGHNT, CDR2 YYREEE (reference sequence). The J segment lost 2 bases and the V segment lost 5 bases, leaving 7 bases of the junction unmatched.

The CDR3 DNA sequence: TGTGCCAGCAGCTTGGAGGGACCGTTCTATGGCTACACCTTC. This encodes CASSLEGPFYGYTF. This chain connects TRBV7-8 to TRBJ1-2, with D perhaps matching TRBD1 (5 bases). CDR3 length: 14 amino acids. Trimming left V 3 bases short and J 4 bases short, with 12 bases between. Germline values: CDR1 SGHVS, CDR2 FQNEAQ.

The CDR3 DNA sequence: TGCAGAGCGGGACGGGCCTACGAGCAGTACTTC. Translating gives CRAGRAYEQYF. The chain uses TRBV20-1 and TRBJ2-5, with TRBD2 matching 7 bases. The closer fit of TRBJ2-7 to the DNA end suggests the J call may be wrong. The CDR3 loop spans 11 amino acids. CDR1 and CDR2 from the germline V gene are DFQATT and SNEGSKA (reference sequence).

This clone was seen only once. The J gene is TRBJ1-2, the V gene TRBV2; TRBD1 matches 9 bases. CDR3 length: 14 residues. The V gene end was trimmed by 1 base and the J gene end by 6 bases; junction bases not matched to a gene: 3. Germline loops: CDR1 SNHLY, CDR2 FYNNEI. The CDR3 DNA follows: TGTGCCAGCAGTGAAGGGGACAGGGCCCATGGCTACACCTTC. Amino acid sequence: CASSEGDRAHGYTF.

This chain joins TRBV5-1 and TRBJ1-5; 7 bases are a match to TRBD1. V lost 4 bases and J lost 2; bases outside the gene matches: 6. The CDR3 has 15 residues. Per germline, CDR1 SGHRS and CDR2 YFSETQ. The CDR3, as DNA: TGCGCCAGCAGCCCGGAGGGGGCTGGCAATCAGCCCCAGCATTTT. It translates to CASSPEGAGNQPQHF.

This clone came up once. One junction end does not reproduce the germline sequence, and a read error may be involved. The J gene is TRBJ2-7, the V gene TRBV18; 13 bases fit TRBD2. The CDR3 is 16 residues long. CDR1 and CDR2 from the germline V gene are KGHSH and LQKENI. For the CDR3, the DNA is TGTGCCAGCTCGTACCGCGGGACTAGCGGGACCGGGGAGCGGTACTTC. Translated: CASSYRGTSGTGERYF.